Below are 4 T cell receptor beta chains sequenced from a single sample in a study of vaccination and CD4 T cells after COVID-19 (dated by TCRdb to 2021 to 2024). The library came from PCR. Sequenced on an Illumina iSeq 100. DNA from cultured CD4+ T cells was subjected to TCR sequencing with the Oncomine TCR Beta short-read assay at the Johns Hopkins FTIC core. The public reads were reprocessed in TCRdb via fastp at Q25 and MiXCR, keeping in-frame beta chains. All rows with the same CDR3 protein become a single entry with the most common DNA and genes. Present in this sample are 20,000 to 25,000 distinct CDR3 sequences, 60% of which were seen just once. The biggest ten clones account for 10% to 15% of the sample. These receptors' targets are unknown. This specimen's treatment or condition label, interpreted: roughly 10-day PBMC culture with coronavirus spike peptide pools or control peptides (ViraFEST assay).

The starting material was CD4+ T cells from blood, cultured in vitro, obtained after SARS-CoV-2 vaccination. The origin of the receptors is a human donor who received a COVID-19 vaccine.

The chain employs TRBV18 and TRBJ2-3, with 7 bases lining up with TRBD2. CDR3 length: 18 residues. J was trimmed by 0 bases and V by 5 bases; bases with no gene match: 14. Germline CDR1 is KGHSH and CDR2 is LQKENI. The CDR3 here is CASSSPTGTNVSTDTQYF. DNA for the CDR3: TGTGCCAGCTCATCCCCAACCGGGACTAATGTCAGCACAGATACGCAGTATTTT. Using reference TRBV18 and TRBJ2-3 for the parts outside the CDR3, the full variable domain is NAGVMQNPRHLVRRRGQEARLRCSPMKGHSHVYWYRQLPEEGLKFMVYLQKENIIDESGMPKERFSAEFPKEGPSILRIQQVVRGDSAAYFCASSSPTGTNVSTDTQYFGPGTRLTVL.

In this sample, this clonotype turned up a few times. The V call is TRBV20-1, the J call TRBJ1-5, with TRBD1 matching over 8 bases. The V and J ends lost 3 bases and 2 bases, in that order; junction bases with no gene match: 6. The CDR3 is made up of 15 amino acids. Looked up from germline, CDR1 is DFQATT and CDR2 is SNEGSKA (reference sequence). This CDR3 reads CSASTGGVGNQPQHF. CDR3 sequence (DNA): TGCAGTGCTAGCACAGGGGGAGTGGGCAATCAGCCCCAGCATTTT.

The chain joins TRBV27 to TRBJ1-5; no definite D call. Between the trimmed V and J ends, which lost 3 bases and 4 bases, there was a span of 22 bases. The CDR3 has 18 amino acids. CDR1 MNHEY and CDR2 SMNVEV come from the germline V gene (reference sequence). In DNA form, the CDR3 reads TGTGCCAGCAGTTTTTTTCGCTTGCAACTTACGGCTAATCAGCCCCAGCATTTT. This encodes CASSFFRLQLTANQPQHF.

The V call is TRBV30, the J call TRBJ1-4, with TRBD1 matching 8 bases. The CDR3 has 14 residues. Germline V lookup: CDR1 GTSNPN, CDR2 SVGIG (reference sequence). V lost 5 bases, J lost 3 bases, and 5 bases stayed unmatched. In nucleotides, the CDR3 is TGTGCCTGGGACAGGGGATCGGCTAATGAAAAACTGTTTTTT. It encodes CAWDRGSANEKLFF.